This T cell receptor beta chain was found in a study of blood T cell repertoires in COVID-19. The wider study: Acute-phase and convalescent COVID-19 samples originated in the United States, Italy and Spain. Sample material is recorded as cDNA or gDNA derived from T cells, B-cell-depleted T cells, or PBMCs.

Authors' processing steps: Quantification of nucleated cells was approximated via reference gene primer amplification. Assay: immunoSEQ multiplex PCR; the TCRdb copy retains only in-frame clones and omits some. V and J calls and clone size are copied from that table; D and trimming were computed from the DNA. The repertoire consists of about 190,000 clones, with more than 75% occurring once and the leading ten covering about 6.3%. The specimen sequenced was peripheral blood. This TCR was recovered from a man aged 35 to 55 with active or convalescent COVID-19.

The CDR3 reads CASSLTGGGNQPQHF. DNA for the CDR3: TGTGCCAGTAGTTTGACAGGGGGCGGCAATCAGCCCCAGCATTTT. The V gene is TRBV19, the J gene TRBJ1-5; 10 nucleotides agree with TRBD1. With V trimmed by 5 bases and J by 2 bases, 3 bases remained unmatched. There are 15 residues in the CDR3. Germline assignment: CDR1 LNHDA and CDR2 SQIVND (reference sequence).